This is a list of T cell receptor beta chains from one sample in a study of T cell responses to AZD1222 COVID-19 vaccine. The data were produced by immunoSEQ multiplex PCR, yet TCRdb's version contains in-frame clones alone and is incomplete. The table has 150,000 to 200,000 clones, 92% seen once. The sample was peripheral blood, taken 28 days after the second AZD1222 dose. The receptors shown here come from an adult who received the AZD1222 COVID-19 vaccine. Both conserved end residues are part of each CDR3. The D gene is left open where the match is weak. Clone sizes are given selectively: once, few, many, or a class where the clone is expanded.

DNA: TGTGCCAGCAGCTTGGCCGGGACAGGGGTTGGCAATGAGCAGTTCTTC
CDR3: CASSLAGTGVGNEQFF
D: TRBD1
J: TRBJ2-1
size: -
V: TRBV5-6

DNA: TGTGCCAGCTCACCGGGACTAGCGGCCAATGAGCAGTTCTTC
CDR3: CASSPGLAANEQFF
D: TRBD2
J: TRBJ2-1
size: -
V: TRBV18

DNA: TGTGCCAGCAGCTGGGGGTTATATGCGGGAGGGCCGGAAGATACGCAGTATTTT
CDR3: CASSWGLYAGGPEDTQYF
D: TRBD2
J: TRBJ2-3
size: -
V: TRBV7-9

DNA: TGTGCCTGGACTGACGTGAACACTGAAGCTTTCTTT
CDR3: CAWTDVNTEAFF
D: -
J: TRBJ1-1
size: -
V: TRBV30

DNA: TGTGCCAGCAGCCAAGACCTCGCCGGGGATATATATTTT
CDR3: CASSQDLAGDIYF
D: -
J: TRBJ1-3
size: -
V: TRBV14

DNA: TGTGCCAGCGCTAGCGGGAGGGCGGGTCGACAGTACTTC
CDR3: CASASGRAGRQYF
D: TRBD2
J: TRBJ2-7
size: -
V: TRBV7-8

DNA: TGTGCCAGCAGCTTGAGTAGCGGGAGAACCCCCTACGAGCAGTACTTC
CDR3: CASSLSSGRTPYEQYF
D: TRBD2
J: TRBJ2-7
size: -
V: TRBV7-2

DNA: TGCAGTGCTATAAACAATGAGCAGTTCTTC
CDR3: CSAINNEQFF
D: -
J: TRBJ2-1
size: -
V: TRBV20-1

DNA: TGTGCCAGCAGCAAGGGACAGGGATTCAAAACAGATACGCAGTATTTT
CDR3: CASSKGQGFKTDTQYF
D: TRBD1
J: TRBJ2-3
size: -
V: TRBV7-6

DNA: TGCGCCAGCAGCCAAGGAGGACTTGGAAACACCATATATTTT
CDR3: CASSQGGLGNTIYF
D: -
J: TRBJ1-3
size: -
V: TRBV4-1

DNA: TGTGCTAGCAGCCCGCTGGAGGGGGCGAGGGGGTATGGCTACACCTTC
CDR3: CASSPLEGARGYGYTF
D: TRBD1
J: TRBJ1-2
size: -
V: TRBV7-7

DNA: TGTGCCAGTAGTATAGTCAGGAGGGCAGGACAGCCCCAGCATTTT
CDR3: CASSIVRRAGQPQHF
D: -
J: TRBJ1-5
size: -
V: TRBV19

DNA: TGTGCCAGCAGTCCACCCGGGTTACTAGCGGGAGACCAAGAGACCCAGTACTTC
CDR3: CASSPPGLLAGDQETQYF
D: TRBD2
J: TRBJ2-5
size: -
V: TRBV28

DNA: TGTGCCAGCAGTTTAAGTCTAGCGGGATTTGGGGGCAATGAGCAGTTCTTC
CDR3: CASSLSLAGFGGNEQFF
D: TRBD2
J: TRBJ2-1
size: -
V: TRBV27

DNA: TGTGCCAGCAGTTTAGCAGCGGGCACTGAAGCTTTCTTT
CDR3: CASSLAAGTEAFF
D: -
J: TRBJ1-1
size: -
V: TRBV12-3/TRBV12-4

DNA: TGTGCCAGCAGCCAAGATCCGCGGGGGTCTTTCAGGAATGAGCAGTTCTTC
CDR3: CASSQDPRGSFRNEQFF
D: TRBD2
J: TRBJ2-1
size: -
V: TRBV3-1/TRBV3-2

DNA: TGTGCCAGCAGCCTAGGGGCTAGCGGGAGGTCGGTGAGCTCCTACGAGCAGTACTTC
CDR3: CASSLGASGRSVSSYEQYF
D: TRBD2
J: TRBJ2-7
size: -
V: TRBV3-1/TRBV3-2

DNA: TGCAGCGTTGGGGACAGATCTAACTATGGCTACACCTTC
CDR3: CSVGDRSNYGYTF
D: TRBD1
J: TRBJ1-2
size: -
V: TRBV29-1

DNA: TGTGCCAGCAGCCAAGGGCAGGGCCATGAAAAACTGTTTTTT
CDR3: CASSQGQGHEKLFF
D: -
J: TRBJ1-4
size: -
V: TRBV4-2

DNA: TGTGCCAGCAGCGTAGACCACACGAACACTGAAGCTTTCTTT
CDR3: CASSVDHTNTEAFF
D: -
J: TRBJ1-1
size: -
V: TRBV9

DNA: TGCAGTGCTAGAGTCGACTACGAGCAGTACTTC
CDR3: CSARVDYEQYF
D: -
J: TRBJ2-7
size: -
V: TRBV20-1

DNA: TGTGCCAGCAGCTTAGGCCATGGTGATGAGCAGTTCTTC
CDR3: CASSLGHGDEQFF
D: -
J: TRBJ2-1
size: -
V: TRBV11-1

DNA: TGTGCCAGCAGTAACACCGGGGAGCTGTTTTTT
CDR3: CASSNTGELFF
D: -
J: TRBJ2-2
size: -
V: TRBV12-3/TRBV12-4

DNA: TGTGCCAGCAGCGTAGCTGCAGACTCTGGAAACACCATATATTTT
CDR3: CASSVAADSGNTIYF
D: -
J: TRBJ1-3
size: -
V: TRBV9

DNA: TGTGCCAGCTCACGACCGGGACAGGGGTTTGGTGAGCAGTTCTTC
CDR3: CASSRPGQGFGEQFF
D: TRBD1
J: TRBJ2-1
size: -
V: TRBV18

DNA: TGTGCCAGCGGGTCCCGGGCGGATGGCTACACCTTC
CDR3: CASGSRADGYTF
D: -
J: TRBJ1-2
size: -
V: TRBV6-5

DNA: TGTGCCAGCAGCCCCGAGGGGGGTGTTGAGCAGTTCTTC
CDR3: CASSPEGGVEQFF
D: -
J: TRBJ2-1
size: -
V: TRBV11-3

DNA: TGTGCCAGCAGCCCCCACGTCCCTGGGGGGACCCAGTACTTC
CDR3: CASSPHVPGGTQYF
D: -
J: TRBJ2-5
size: -
V: TRBV3-1/TRBV3-2

DNA: TGTGCCAGCACCTCGCTCACCAGCTCAGGTGAGCAGTTCTTC
CDR3: CASTSLTSSGEQFF
D: -
J: TRBJ2-1
size: -
V: TRBV7-9

DNA: TGTGCCAGCAGCTTAGCGTCTAGCGGGGGGGCCCGTGAGACCCAGTACTTC
CDR3: CASSLASSGGARETQYF
D: TRBD2
J: TRBJ2-5
size: -
V: TRBV11-1

DNA: TGTGCCAGCAGCCAAGTCGCCCTGGGGACAGGGATGGGTGGCTACACCTTC
CDR3: CASSQVALGTGMGGYTF
D: TRBD1
J: TRBJ1-2
size: -
V: TRBV3-1/TRBV3-2

DNA: TGTGCCAGCAGCTTGGTCCAACGAGCTGAAGCTTTCTTT
CDR3: CASSLVQRAEAFF
D: -
J: TRBJ1-1
size: -
V: TRBV5-6

DNA: TGTGCCAGCAGCGTAGCTCTGGTAGATACGCAGTATTTT
CDR3: CASSVALVDTQYF
D: -
J: TRBJ2-3
size: -
V: TRBV9

DNA: TGTGCCAGCAGCTTAACACCCGAACACAATGAGCAGTTCTTC
CDR3: CASSLTPEHNEQFF
D: -
J: TRBJ2-1
size: -
V: TRBV7-3

DNA: TGTGCCACCAAAGGGACAGGAGTCCGGGGTGAGCAGTTCTTC
CDR3: CATKGTGVRGEQFF
D: TRBD1
J: TRBJ2-1
size: -
V: TRBV6-5

DNA: TGTGCCAGCAGCCCCCGGGGGAGGGATCAGCCCCAGCATTTT
CDR3: CASSPRGRDQPQHF
D: -
J: TRBJ1-5
size: once
V: TRBV16

DNA: TGTGCCAGCAGCCGGGACAGGGGGTTGGGTCAGCCCCAGCATTTT
CDR3: CASSRDRGLGQPQHF
D: TRBD1
J: TRBJ1-5
size: -
V: TRBV6-5

DNA: TGTGCCAGCAGCCCTGAGGAGACCGGGGGTCAGCCCCAGCATTTT
CDR3: CASSPEETGGQPQHF
D: -
J: TRBJ1-5
size: -
V: TRBV7-9

DNA: TGCGCCAGCAGCCAATCCGGGACTAGCGGACCAGATACGCAGTATTTT
CDR3: CASSQSGTSGPDTQYF
D: TRBD2
J: TRBJ2-3
size: -
V: TRBV4-3

DNA: TGTGCCAGCAGCGACAGGGACGACGAGCAGTACTTC
CDR3: CASSDRDDEQYF
D: TRBD1
J: TRBJ2-7
size: -
V: TRBV11-3

DNA: TGTGCCAGCAGTGAGACAGGGGGTCGAGAAAAACTGTTTTTT
CDR3: CASSETGGREKLFF
D: TRBD1
J: TRBJ1-4
size: -
V: TRBV6-1

DNA: TGTGCCAGCAGCTTAGAGTGGACTAGCGGGGGTTATTGGCGCTACGAGCAGTACTTC
CDR3: CASSLEWTSGGYWRYEQYF
D: TRBD2
J: TRBJ2-7
size: few
V: TRBV7-2

DNA: TGTGCCAGCAGCCAAGTTTCGGAGACCCAGTACTTC
CDR3: CASSQVSETQYF
D: -
J: TRBJ2-5
size: -
V: TRBV14

DNA: TGTGCCAGCAGAGGGGGAGAGGGAAGGTTAGATCAGCCCCAGCATTTT
CDR3: CASRGGEGRLDQPQHF
D: -
J: TRBJ1-5
size: -
V: TRBV27

DNA: TGTGCCAGTAGAGGTCCCACGGATGGCTACACCTTC
CDR3: CASRGPTDGYTF
D: -
J: TRBJ1-2
size: -
V: TRBV19

DNA: TGCGCCAGCAGCTTGGCGGGGGCCACTGAAGCTTTCTTT
CDR3: CASSLAGATEAFF
D: -
J: TRBJ1-1
size: -
V: TRBV5-1

DNA: TGTGCCTGGAGTGAAACCGGGACAGACTACGAGCAGTACTTC
CDR3: CAWSETGTDYEQYF
D: TRBD1
J: TRBJ2-7
size: -
V: TRBV30

DNA: TGTGCCAGCAGTCCCACCGGGACTAGCGGCTACGAGCAGTACTTC
CDR3: CASSPTGTSGYEQYF
D: TRBD2
J: TRBJ2-7
size: once
V: TRBV27

DNA: TGTGCCAGCAGCCAAGGCGCCTACAATGAGCAGTTCTTC
CDR3: CASSQGAYNEQFF
D: -
J: TRBJ2-1
size: once
V: TRBV3-1/TRBV3-2

DNA: TGTGCCAGCAGTGACTTAGCGGGGCCAGACAATGAGCAGTTCTTC
CDR3: CASSDLAGPDNEQFF
D: TRBD2
J: TRBJ2-1
size: -
V: TRBV6-4

DNA: TGTGCCAGCCGACAGGGAGAGGGAGGCTACACCTTC
CDR3: CASRQGEGGYTF
D: TRBD1
J: TRBJ1-2
size: -
V: TRBV6-6

DNA: TGTGCCAGCAGCGGACGGGACCCTTATAATTCACCCCTCCACTTT
CDR3: CASSGRDPYNSPLHF
D: -
J: TRBJ1-6
size: -
V: TRBV7-2

DNA: TGTGCCAGCAGTCACCCAGGGACTAGCGGCCGCTCCTACAATGAGCAGTTCTTC
CDR3: CASSHPGTSGRSYNEQFF
D: TRBD2
J: TRBJ2-1
size: -
V: TRBV28

DNA: TGTGCCAGCAGCAAAGGACACAATCAGCCCCAGCATTTT
CDR3: CASSKGHNQPQHF
D: -
J: TRBJ1-5
size: -
V: TRBV21-1

DNA: TGCGCCAGCAGCCAGGGGGACGGACTAGCCTACGAGCAGTACTTC
CDR3: CASSQGDGLAYEQYF
D: TRBD2
J: TRBJ2-7
size: -
V: TRBV4-1